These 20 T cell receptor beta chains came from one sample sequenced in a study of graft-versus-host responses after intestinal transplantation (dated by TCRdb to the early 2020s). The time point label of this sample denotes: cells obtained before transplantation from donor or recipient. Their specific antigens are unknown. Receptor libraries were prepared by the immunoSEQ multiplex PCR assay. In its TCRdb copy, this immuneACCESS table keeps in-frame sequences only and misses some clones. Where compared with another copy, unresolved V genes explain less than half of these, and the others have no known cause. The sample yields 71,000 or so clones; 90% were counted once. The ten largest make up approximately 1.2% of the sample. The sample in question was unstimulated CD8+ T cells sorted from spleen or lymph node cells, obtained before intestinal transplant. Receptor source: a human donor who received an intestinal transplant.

Here the CDR3 DNA reads TGCGCCAGCAGCCAGAGCGGAAGCACAGATACGCAGTATTTT. Protein sequence: CASSQSGSTDTQYF. The gene calls are TRBV4-1 and TRBJ2-3; D perhaps matches TRBD2 (5 bases). V lost 3 bases, J lost 0 bases, and 7 bases lay in between. This CDR3 is built from 14 residues. Germline values: CDR1 MGHRA, CDR2 YSYEKL.

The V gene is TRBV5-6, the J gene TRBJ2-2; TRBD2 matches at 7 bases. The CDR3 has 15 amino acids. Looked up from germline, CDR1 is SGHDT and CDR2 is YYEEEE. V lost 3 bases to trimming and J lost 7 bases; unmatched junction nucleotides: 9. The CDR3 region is CASSSLPSGGGELFF. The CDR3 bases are TGTGCCAGCAGCTCACTCCCTAGCGGCGGCGGGGAGCTGTTTTTT.

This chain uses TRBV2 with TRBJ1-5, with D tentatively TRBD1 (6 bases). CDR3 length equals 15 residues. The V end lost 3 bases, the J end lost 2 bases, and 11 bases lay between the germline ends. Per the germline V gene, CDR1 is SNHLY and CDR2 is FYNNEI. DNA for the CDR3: TGTGCCAGCAGTGAGGCGGGGGCGGGCAATCAGCCCCAGCATTTT. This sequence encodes CASSEAGAGNQPQHF.

The CDR3 DNA sequence: TGTGCCAGCAGTCAAAGCGGGGGGTTGGACACTGAAGCTTTCTTT. This sequence encodes CASSQSGGLDTEAFF. The rearrangement joins TRBV9 to TRBJ1-1; tentatively, D is TRBD1 (5 bases). V shed 5 bases and J shed 3 bases, with 17 bases lying between them. Per germline, CDR1 SGDLS and CDR2 YYNGEE. The CDR3 length is 15 residues.

The chain's CDR3 is CASRSTGGLYEQYF. The DNA for the CDR3 is TGTGCCAGCAGATCGACAGGGGGTCTTTACGAGCAGTACTTC. The rearrangement links TRBV2 to TRBJ2-7; TRBD1 aligns across 9 bases. Germline CDR1 and CDR2: SNHLY and FYNNEI. CDR3 length: 14 residues. V trimming: 6 bases; J trimming: 4 bases; junction bases outside the gene matches: 7.

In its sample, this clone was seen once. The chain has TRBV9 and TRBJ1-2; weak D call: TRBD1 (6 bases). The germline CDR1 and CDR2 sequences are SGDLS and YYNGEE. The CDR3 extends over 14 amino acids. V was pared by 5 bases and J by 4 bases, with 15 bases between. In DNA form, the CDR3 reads TGTGCCAGCAGAGGATCTACAGGGACCTATGGCTACACCTTC. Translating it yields CASRGSTGTYGYTF.

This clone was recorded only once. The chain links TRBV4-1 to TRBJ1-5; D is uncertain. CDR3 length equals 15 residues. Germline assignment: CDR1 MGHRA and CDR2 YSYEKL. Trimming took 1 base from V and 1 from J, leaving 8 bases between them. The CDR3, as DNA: TGCGCCAGCAGCCAAGGTAGATCGAGCAATCAGCCCCAGCATTTT. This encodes CASSQGRSSNQPQHF.

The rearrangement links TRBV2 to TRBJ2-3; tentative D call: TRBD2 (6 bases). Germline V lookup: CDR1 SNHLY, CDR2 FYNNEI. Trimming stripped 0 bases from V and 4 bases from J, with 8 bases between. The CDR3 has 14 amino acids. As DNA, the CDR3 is TGTGCCAGCAGTGAAGCGGGAGGCCCAGATACGCAGTATTTT. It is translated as CASSEAGGPDTQYF.

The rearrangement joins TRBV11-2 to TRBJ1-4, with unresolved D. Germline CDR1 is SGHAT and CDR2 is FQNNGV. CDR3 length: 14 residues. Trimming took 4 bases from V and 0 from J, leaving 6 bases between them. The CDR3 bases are TGTGCCAGCAGCTCCGAGGCAACTAATGAAAAACTGTTTTTT. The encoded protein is CASSSEATNEKLFF.

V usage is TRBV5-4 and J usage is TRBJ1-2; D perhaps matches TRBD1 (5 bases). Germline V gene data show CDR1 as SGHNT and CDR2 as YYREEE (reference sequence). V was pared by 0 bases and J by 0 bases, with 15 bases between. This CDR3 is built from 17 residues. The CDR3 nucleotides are TGTGCCAGCAGCTTGGCGGTCAGGGAACGAGCTAACTATGGCTACACCTTC. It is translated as CASSLAVRERANYGYTF.

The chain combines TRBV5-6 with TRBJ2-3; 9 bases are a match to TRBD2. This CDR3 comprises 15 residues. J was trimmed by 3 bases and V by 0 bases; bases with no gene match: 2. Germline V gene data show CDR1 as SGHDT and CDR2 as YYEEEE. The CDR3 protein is CASSLASGVTDTQYF. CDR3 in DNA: TGTGCCAGCAGCTTGGCTAGCGGGGTGACAGATACGCAGTATTTT.

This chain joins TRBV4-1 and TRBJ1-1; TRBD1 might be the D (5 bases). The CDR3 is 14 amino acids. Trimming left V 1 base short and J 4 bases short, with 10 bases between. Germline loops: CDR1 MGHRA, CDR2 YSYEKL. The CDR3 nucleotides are TGCGCCAGCAGCCAAGCTCAGGGATCCACTGAAGCTTTCTTT. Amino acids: CASSQAQGSTEAFF.

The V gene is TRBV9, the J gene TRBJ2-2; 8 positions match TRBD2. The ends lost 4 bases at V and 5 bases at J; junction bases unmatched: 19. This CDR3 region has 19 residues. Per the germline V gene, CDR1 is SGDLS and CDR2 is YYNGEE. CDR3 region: CASSHPREGRLAQTGELFF. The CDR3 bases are TGTGCCAGCAGCCATCCCCGGGAGGGCCGACTAGCCCAAACCGGGGAGCTGTTTTTT.

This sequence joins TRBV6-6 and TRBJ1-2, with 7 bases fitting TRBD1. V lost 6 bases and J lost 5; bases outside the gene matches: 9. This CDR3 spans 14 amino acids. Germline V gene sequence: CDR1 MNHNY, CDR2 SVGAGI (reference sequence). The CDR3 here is CASRRSGTAYGYTF. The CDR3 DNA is TGTGCCAGCAGGCGTTCCGGGACAGCTTATGGCTACACCTTC.

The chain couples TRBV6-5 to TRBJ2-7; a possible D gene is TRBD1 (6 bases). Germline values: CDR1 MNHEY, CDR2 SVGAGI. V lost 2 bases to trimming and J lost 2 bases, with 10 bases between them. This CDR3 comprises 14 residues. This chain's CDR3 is CASSYMDRTYEQYF. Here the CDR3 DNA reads TGTGCCAGCAGTTACATGGACAGAACCTACGAGCAGTACTTC.

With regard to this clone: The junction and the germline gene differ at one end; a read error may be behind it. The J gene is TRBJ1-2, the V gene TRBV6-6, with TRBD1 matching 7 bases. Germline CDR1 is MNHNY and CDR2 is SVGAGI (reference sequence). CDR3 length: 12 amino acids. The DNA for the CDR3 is TGTGCCAGCAGTTACTCGAGGGCGACAGGGCCTTTC. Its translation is CASSYSRATGPF.

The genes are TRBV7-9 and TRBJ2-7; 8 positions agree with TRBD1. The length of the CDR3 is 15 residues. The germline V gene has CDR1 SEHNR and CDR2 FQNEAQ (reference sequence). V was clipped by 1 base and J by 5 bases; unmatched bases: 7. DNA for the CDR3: TGTGCCAGCAGCTTAGGCCCAGGGGGCTTCCACGAGCAGTACTTC. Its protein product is CASSLGPGGFHEQYF. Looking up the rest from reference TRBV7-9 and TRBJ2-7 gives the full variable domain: DTGVSQNPRHKITKRGQNVTFRCDPISEHNRLYWYRQTLGQGPEFLTYFQNEAQLEKSRLLSDRFSAERPKGSFSTLEIQRTEQGDSAMYLCASSLGPGGFHEQYFGPGTRLTVT.

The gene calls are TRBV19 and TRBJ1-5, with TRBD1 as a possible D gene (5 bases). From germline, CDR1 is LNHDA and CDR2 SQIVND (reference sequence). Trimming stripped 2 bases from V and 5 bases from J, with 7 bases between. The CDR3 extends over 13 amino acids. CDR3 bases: TGTGCCAGTAGTATATCGGGGGATCAGCCCCAGCATTTT. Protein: CASSISGDQPQHF.

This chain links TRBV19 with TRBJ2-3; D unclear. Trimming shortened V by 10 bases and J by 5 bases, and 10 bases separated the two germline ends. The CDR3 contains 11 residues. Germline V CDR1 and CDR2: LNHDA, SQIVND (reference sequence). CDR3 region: CATLLGDTQYF. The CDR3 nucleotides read TGTGCCACCCTCCTCGGAGATACGCAGTATTTT.

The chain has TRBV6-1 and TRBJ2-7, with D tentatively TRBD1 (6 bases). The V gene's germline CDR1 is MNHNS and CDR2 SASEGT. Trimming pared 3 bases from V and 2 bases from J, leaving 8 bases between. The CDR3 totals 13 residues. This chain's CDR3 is CASSDRGTYEQYF. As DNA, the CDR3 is TGTGCCAGCAGTGACAGGGGAACCTACGAGCAGTACTTC.